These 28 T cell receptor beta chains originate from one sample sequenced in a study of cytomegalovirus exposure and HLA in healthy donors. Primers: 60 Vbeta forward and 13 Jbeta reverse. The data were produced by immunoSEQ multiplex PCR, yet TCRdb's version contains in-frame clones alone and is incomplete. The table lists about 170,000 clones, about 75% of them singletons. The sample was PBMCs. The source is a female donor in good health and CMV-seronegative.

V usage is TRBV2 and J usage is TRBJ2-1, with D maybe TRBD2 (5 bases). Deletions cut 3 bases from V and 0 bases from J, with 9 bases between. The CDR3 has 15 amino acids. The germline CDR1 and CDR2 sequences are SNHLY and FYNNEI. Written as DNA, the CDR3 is TGTGCCAGCAGTGAGTTTCTAGCCTCCTACAATGAGCAGTTCTTC. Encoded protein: CASSEFLASYNEQFF.

CDR3: CASSHSTGRAFF. In DNA form, the CDR3 reads TGTGCCAGCAGTCATTCGACGGGGAGGGCTTTCTTT. The V and J genes are TRBV27 and TRBJ1-1; D is unresolved. The CDR3 is 12 residues long. CDR1 and CDR2 (germline): MNHEY, SMNVEV (reference sequence). Trimming cost V 5 bases and J 11 bases, with 15 bases left between them.

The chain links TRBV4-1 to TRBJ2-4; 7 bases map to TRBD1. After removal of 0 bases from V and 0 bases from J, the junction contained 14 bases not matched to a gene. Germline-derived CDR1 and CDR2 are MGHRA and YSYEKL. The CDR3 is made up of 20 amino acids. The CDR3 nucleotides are TGCGCCAGCAGCCAAGATCATGGAGACAGGGCCGAGTTAGCCAAAAACATTCAGTACTTC. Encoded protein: CASSQDHGDRAELAKNIQYF.

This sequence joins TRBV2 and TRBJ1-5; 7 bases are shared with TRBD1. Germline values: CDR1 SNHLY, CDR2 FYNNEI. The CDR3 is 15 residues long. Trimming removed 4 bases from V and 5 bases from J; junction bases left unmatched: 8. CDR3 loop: CASSAETGPHQPQHF. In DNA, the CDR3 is TGTGCCAGCAGTGCCGAGACAGGGCCCCATCAGCCCCAGCATTTT.

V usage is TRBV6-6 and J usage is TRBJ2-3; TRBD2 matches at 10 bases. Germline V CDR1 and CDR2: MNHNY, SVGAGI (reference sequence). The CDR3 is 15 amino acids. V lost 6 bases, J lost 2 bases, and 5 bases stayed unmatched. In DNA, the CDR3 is TGTGCCAGCAGGGATAGCGGGGGGATCACAGATACGCAGTATTTT. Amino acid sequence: CASRDSGGITDTQYF.

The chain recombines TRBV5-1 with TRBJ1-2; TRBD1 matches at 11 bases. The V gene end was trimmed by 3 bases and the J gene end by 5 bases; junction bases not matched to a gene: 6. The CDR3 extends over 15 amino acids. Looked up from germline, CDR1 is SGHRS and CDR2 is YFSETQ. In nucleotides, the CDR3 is TGCGCCAGCAGCTATTCCGGGACAGGGGGGTATGGCTACACCTTC. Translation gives CASSYSGTGGYGYTF.

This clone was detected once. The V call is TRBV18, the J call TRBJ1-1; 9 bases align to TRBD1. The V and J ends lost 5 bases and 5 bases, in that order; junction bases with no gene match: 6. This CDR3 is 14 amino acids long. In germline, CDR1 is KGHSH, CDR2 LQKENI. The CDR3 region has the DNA TGTGCCAGCTCAGGAACAGGGGGCTCGACTGAAGCTTTCTTT. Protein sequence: CASSGTGGSTEAFF. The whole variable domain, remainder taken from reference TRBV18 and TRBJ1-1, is NAGVMQNPRHLVRRRGQEARLRCSPMKGHSHVYWYRQLPEEGLKFMVYLQKENIIDESGMPKERFSAEFPKEGPSILRIQQVVRGDSAAYFCASSGTGGSTEAFFGQGTRLTVV.

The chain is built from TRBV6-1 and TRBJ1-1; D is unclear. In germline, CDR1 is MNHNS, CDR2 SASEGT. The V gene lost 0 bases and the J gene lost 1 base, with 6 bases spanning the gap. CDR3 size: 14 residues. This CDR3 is CASSEATRNTEAFF. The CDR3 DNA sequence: TGTGCCAGCAGTGAAGCCACGAGGAACACTGAAGCTTTCTTT.

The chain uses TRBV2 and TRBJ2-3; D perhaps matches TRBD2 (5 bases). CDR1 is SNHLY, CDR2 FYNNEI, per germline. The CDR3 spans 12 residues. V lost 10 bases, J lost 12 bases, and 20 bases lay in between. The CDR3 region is CATEGLAPDQYF. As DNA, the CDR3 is TGTGCCACCGAGGGCCTGGCGCCAGACCAGTATTTT.

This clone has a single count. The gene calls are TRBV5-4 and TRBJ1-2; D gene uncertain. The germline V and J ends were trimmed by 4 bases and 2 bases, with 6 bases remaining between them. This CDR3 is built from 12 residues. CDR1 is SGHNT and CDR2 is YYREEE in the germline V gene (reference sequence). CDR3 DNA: TGTGCCAGCAGCGAGATAAACTATGGCTACACCTTC. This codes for CASSEINYGYTF.

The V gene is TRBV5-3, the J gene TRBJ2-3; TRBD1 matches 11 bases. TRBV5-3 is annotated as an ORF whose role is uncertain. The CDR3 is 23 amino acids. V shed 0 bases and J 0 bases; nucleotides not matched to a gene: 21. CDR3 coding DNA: TGTGCCAGAAGCTTGGGGGACGTCCCGGGACAGGGGGATAAGGGGCATAGCACAGATACGCAGTATTTT. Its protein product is CARSLGDVPGQGDKGHSTDTQYF.

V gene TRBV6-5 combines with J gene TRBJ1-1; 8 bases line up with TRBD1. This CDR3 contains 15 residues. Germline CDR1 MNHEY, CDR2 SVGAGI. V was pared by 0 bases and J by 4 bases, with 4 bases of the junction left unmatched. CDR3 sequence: CASSYSNRGSTEAFF. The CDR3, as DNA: TGTGCCAGCAGTTACTCAAACAGGGGGAGCACTGAAGCTTTCTTT.

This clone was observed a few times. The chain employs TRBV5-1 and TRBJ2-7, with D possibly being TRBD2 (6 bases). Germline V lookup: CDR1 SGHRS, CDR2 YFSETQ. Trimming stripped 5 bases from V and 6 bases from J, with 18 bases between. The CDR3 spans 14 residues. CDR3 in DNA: TGCGCCAGCAGTCGATCGGACGGAGGGCCCGAGCAGTACTTC. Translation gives CASSRSDGGPEQYF.

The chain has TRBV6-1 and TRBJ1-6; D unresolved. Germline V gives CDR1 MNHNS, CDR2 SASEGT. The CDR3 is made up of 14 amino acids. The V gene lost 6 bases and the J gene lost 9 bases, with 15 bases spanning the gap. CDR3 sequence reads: CASSAREDGSPLHF. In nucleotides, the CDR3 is TGTGCCAGCAGCGCCCGGGAAGACGGTTCACCCCTCCACTTT.

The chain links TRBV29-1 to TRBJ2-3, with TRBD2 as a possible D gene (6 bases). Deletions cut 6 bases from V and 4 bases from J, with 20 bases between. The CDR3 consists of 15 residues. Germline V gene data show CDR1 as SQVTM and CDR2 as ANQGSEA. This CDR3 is CSVEGGRLGPDTQYF. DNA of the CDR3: TGCAGCGTCGAGGGTGGGAGGCTCGGTCCAGATACGCAGTATTTT.

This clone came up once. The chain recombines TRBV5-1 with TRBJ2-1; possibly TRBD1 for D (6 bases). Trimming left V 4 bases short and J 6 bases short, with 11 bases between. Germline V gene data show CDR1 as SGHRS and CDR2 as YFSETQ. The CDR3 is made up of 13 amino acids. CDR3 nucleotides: TGCGCCAGCAGCATAAGACAGGTCAATGAGCAGTTCTTC. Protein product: CASSIRQVNEQFF.

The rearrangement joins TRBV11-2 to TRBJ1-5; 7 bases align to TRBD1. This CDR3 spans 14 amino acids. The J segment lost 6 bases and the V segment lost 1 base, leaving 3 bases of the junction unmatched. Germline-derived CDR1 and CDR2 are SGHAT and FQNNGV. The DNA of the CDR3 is TGTGCCAGCAGCTTAGGTTCAGGGGGTCAGCCCCAGCATTTT. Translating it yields CASSLGSGGQPQHF.

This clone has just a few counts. In DNA, the CDR3 is TGCGCCAGCAGCTTTGGTTCGGTTCCCGGGGAGCTGTTTTTT. This encodes CASSFGSVPGELFF. The chain recombines TRBV5-1 with TRBJ2-2; no definite D call. V dropped 2 bases and J dropped 6 bases, with 11 bases sitting between them. The CDR3 has 14 amino acids. Germline V gives CDR1 SGHRS, CDR2 YFSETQ.

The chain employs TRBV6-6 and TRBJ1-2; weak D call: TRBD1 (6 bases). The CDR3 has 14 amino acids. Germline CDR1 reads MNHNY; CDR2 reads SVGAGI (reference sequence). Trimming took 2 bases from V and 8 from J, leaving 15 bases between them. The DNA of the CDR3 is TGTGCCAGCAGTTACGGGCAGGGGAGCGGCGGCTACACCTTC. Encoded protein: CASSYGQGSGGYTF.

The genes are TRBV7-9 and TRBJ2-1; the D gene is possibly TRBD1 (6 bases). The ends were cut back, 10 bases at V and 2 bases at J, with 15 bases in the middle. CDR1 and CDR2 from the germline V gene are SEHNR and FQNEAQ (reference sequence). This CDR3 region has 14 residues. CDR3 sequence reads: CATRGGMAYNEQFF. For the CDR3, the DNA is TGTGCCACCCGAGGGGGAATGGCCTACAATGAGCAGTTCTTC.

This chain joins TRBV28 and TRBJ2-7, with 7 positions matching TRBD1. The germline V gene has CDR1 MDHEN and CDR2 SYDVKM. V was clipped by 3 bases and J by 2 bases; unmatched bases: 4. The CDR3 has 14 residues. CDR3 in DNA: TGTGCCAGCAGTTTCGACAGGGTGACCTACGAGCAGTACTTC. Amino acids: CASSFDRVTYEQYF.

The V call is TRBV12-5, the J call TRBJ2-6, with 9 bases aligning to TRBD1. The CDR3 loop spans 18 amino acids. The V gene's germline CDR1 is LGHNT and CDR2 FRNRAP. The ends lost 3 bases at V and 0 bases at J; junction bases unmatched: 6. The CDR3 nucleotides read TGTGCTAGTGGTTTAGAGACAGGGGGACTCTCTGGGGCCAACGTCCTGACTTTC. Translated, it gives CASGLETGGLSGANVLTF.

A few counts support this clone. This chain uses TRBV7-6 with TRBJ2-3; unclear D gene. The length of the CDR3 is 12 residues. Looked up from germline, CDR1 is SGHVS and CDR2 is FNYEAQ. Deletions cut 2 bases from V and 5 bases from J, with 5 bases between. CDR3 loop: CASSLWRDTQYF. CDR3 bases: TGTGCCAGCAGCTTATGGAGAGATACGCAGTATTTT. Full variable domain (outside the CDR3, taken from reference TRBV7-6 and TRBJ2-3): GAGVSQSPRYKVTKRGQDVALRCDPISGHVSLYWYRQALGQGPEFLTYFNYEAQQDKSGLPNDRFSAERPEGSISTLTIQRTEQRDSAMYRCASSLWRDTQYFGPGTRLTVL.

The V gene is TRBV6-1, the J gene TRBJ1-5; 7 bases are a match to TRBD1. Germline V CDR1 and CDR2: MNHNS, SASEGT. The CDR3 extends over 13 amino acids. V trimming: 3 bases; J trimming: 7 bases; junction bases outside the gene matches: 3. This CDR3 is CASSDRGNQPQHF. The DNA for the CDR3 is TGTGCCAGCAGTGACAGGGGGAACCAGCCCCAGCATTTT.

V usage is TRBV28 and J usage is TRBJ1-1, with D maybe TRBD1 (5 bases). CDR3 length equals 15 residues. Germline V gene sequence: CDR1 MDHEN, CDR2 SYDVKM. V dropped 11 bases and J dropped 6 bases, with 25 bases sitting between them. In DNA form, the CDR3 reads TGTGCCGGGTTCTCAAGGACATCTTCGTTTTCTGAAGCTTTCTTT. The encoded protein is CAGFSRTSSFSEAFF.

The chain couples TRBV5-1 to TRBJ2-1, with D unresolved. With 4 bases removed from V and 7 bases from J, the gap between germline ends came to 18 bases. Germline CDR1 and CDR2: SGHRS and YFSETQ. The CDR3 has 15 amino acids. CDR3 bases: TGCGCCAGCAGCACCCGAACTTCTTCGGTAAATGAGCAGTTCTTC. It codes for CASSTRTSSVNEQFF.

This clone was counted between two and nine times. The CDR3 DNA sequence: TGCGCCAGCAGCTTATTGACAGGACAAGAGACCCAGTACTTC. It yields the protein CASSLLTGQETQYF. The V gene is TRBV5-1, the J gene TRBJ2-5; a weak D match, TRBD1 (6 bases). Looked up from germline, CDR1 is SGHRS and CDR2 is YFSETQ. The CDR3 extends over 14 amino acids. V lost 2 bases, J lost 2 bases, and 10 bases lay in between.

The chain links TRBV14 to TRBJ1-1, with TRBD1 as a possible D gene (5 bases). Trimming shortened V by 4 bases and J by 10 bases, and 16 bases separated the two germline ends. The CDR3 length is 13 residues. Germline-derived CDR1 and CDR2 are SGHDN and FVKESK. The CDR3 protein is CASSPLSQVSAFF. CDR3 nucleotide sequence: TGTGCCAGCAGCCCTTTATCACAGGTTTCAGCTTTCTTT.